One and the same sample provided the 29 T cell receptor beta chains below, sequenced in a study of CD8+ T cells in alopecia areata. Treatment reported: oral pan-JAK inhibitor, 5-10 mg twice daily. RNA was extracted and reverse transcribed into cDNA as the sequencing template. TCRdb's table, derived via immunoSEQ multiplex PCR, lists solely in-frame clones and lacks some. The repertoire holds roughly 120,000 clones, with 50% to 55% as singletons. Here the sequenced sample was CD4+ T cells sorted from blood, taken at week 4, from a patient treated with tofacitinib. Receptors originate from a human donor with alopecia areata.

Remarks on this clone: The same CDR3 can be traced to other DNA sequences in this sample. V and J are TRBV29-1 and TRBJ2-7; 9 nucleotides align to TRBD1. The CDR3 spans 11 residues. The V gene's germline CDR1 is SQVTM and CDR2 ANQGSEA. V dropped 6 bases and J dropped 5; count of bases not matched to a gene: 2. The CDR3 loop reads CSVDRGHEQYF. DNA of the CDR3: TGCAGCGTGGACAGGGGCCACGAGCAGTACTTC.

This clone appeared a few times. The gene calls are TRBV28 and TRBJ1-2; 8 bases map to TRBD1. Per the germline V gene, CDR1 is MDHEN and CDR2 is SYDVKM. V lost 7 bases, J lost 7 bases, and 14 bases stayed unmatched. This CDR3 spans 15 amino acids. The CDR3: CASTFHTGGTTGYTF. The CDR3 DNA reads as TGTGCCAGCACCTTCCACACAGGGGGGACGACTGGCTACACCTTC.

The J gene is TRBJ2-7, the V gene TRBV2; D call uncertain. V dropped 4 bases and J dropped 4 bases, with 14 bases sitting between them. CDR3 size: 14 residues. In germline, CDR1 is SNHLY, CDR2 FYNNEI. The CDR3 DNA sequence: TGTGCCAGCAGTGGGGCCGAGGCAACATACGAGCAGTACTTC. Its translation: CASSGAEATYEQYF.

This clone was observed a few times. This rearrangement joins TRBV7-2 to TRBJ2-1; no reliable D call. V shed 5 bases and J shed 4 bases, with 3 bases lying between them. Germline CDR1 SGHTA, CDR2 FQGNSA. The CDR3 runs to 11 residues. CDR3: CASSPYNEQFF. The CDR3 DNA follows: TGTGCCAGCAGCCCTTACAATGAGCAGTTCTTC.

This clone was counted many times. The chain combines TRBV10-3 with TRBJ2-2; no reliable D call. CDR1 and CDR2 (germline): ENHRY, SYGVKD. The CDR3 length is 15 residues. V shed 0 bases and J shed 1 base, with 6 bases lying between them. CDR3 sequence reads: CAISESAGNTGELFF. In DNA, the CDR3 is TGTGCCATCAGTGAGTCGGCCGGGAACACCGGGGAGCTGTTTTTT.

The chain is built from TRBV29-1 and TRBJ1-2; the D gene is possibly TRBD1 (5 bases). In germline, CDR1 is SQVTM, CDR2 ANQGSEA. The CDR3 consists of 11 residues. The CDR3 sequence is CIGGDLYGYTF. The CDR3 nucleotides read TGCATCGGGGGGGACCTCTATGGCTACACCTTC.

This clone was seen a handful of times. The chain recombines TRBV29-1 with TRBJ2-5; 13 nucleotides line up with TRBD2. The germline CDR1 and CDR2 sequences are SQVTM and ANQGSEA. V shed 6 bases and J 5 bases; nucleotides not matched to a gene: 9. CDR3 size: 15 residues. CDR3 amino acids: CSVTGGLAGWETQYF. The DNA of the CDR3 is TGCAGCGTGACCGGGGGACTAGCGGGATGGGAGACCCAGTACTTC.

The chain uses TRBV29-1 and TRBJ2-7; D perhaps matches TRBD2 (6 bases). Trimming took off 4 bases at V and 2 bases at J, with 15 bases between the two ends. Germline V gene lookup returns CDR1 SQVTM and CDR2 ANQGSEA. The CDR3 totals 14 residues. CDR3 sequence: CSVGAGAGPYEQYF. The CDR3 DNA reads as TGCAGCGTTGGTGCGGGCGCGGGGCCCTACGAGCAGTACTTC.

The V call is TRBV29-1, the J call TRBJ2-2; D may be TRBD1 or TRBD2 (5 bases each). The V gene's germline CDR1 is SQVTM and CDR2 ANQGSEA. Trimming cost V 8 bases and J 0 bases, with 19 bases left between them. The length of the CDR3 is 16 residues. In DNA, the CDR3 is TGCAGCTTCCGGGGCGCGACAATTGCGAACACCGGGGAGCTGTTTTTT. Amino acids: CSFRGATIANTGELFF.

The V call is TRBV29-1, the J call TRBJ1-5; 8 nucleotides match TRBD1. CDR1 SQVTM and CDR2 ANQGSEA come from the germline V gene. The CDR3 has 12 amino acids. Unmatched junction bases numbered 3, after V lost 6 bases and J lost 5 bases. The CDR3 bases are TGCAGCGTAGCGACAGGGGATCAGCCCCAGCATTTT. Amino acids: CSVATGDQPQHF.

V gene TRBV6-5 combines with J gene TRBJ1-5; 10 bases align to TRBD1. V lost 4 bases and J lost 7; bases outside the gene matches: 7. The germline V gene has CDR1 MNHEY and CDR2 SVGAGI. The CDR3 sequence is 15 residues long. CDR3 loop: CASSLTGGGSQPQHF. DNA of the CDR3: TGTGCCAGCAGTTTGACAGGGGGCGGGTCGCAGCCCCAGCATTTT.

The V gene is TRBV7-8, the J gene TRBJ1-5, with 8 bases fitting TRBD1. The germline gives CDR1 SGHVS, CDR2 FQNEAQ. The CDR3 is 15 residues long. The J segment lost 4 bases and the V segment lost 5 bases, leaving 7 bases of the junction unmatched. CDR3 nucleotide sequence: TGTGCCAGCAGCCCGCAGGGGGCGCGGAATCAGCCCCAGCATTTT. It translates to CASSPQGARNQPQHF.

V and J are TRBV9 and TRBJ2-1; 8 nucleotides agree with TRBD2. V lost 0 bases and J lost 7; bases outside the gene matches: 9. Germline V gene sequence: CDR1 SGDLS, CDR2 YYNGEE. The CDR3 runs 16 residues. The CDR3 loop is CASSVVHSGKLNEQFF. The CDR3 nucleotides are TGTGCCAGCAGCGTAGTCCATAGCGGGAAGTTGAATGAGCAGTTCTTC.

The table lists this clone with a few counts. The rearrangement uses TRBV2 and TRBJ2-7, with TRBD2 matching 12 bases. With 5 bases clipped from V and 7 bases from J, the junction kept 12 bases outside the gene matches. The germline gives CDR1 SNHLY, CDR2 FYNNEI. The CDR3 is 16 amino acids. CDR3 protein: CASSSGLAGSNREQYF. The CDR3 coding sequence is TGTGCCAGCAGTTCCGGACTAGCGGGGTCAAACCGGGAGCAGTACTTC.

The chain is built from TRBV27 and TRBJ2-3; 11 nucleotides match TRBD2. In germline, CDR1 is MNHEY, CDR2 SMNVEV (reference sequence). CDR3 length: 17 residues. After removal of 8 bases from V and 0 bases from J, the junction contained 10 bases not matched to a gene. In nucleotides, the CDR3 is TGTGCCAGCGGGCGGCTAGCGGGAGGAGCAAGCACAGATACGCAGTATTTT. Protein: CASGRLAGGASTDTQYF.

CDR3 sequence: CASRDRGGNSPLHF. Here the CDR3 DNA reads TGTGCCAGCAGGGACAGGGGGGGGAATTCACCCCTCCACTTT. The J gene is TRBJ1-6, the V gene TRBV6-5; the match to TRBD1 covers 10 bases. V lost 6 bases, J lost 7 bases, and 3 bases stayed unmatched. The CDR3 length is 14 residues. In germline, CDR1 is MNHEY, CDR2 SVGAGI.

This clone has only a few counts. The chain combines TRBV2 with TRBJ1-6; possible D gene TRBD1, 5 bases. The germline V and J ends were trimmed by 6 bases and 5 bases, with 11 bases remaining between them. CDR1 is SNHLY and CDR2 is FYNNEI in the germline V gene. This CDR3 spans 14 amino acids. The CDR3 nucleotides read TGTGCCAGCAGGAGGGGACGGGATAATTCACCCCTCCACTTT. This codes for CASRRGRDNSPLHF.

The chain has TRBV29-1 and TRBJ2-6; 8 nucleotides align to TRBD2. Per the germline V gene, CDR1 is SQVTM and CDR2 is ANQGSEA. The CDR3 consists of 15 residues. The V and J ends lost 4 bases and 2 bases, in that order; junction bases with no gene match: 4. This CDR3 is CSVGAGGAGANVLTF. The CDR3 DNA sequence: TGCAGCGTTGGAGCCGGGGGGGCTGGGGCCAACGTCCTGACTTTC.

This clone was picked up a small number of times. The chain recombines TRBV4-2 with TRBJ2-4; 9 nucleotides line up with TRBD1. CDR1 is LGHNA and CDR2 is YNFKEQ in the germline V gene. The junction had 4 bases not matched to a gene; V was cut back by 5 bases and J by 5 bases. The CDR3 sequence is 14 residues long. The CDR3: CASSARDRENIQYF. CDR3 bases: TGTGCCAGCAGCGCCCGGGACAGGGAAAACATTCAGTACTTC.

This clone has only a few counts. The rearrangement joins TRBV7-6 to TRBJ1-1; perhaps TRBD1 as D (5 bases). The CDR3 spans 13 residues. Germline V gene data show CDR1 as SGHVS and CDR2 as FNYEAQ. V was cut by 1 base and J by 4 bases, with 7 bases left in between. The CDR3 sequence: CASSLGGVTEAFF. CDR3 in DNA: TGTGCCAGCAGCTTAGGGGGGGTCACTGAAGCTTTCTTT.

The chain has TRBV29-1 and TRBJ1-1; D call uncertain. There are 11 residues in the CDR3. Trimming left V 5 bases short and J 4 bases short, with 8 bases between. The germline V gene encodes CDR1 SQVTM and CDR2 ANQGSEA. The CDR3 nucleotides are TGCAGCGTTAAGACGGGCACTGAAGCTTTCTTT. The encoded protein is CSVKTGTEAFF.

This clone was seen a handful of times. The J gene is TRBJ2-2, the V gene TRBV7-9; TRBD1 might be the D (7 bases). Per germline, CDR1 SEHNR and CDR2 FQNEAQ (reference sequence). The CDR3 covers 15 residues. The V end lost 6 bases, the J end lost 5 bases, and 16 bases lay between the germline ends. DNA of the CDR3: TGTGCCAGCAGGGCCCAGGGGGGCCGGACCGGGGAGCTGTTTTTT. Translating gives CASRAQGGRTGELFF.

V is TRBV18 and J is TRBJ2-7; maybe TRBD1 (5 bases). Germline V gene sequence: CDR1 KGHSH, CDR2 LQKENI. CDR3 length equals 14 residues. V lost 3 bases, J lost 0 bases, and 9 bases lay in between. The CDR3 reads CASSPTRGSYEQYF. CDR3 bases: TGTGCCAGCTCACCGACAAGGGGCTCCTACGAGCAGTACTTC.

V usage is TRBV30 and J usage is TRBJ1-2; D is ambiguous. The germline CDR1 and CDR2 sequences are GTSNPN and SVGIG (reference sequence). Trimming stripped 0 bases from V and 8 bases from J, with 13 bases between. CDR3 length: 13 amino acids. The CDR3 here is CAWSVQQQGGYTF. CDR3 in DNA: TGTGCCTGGAGTGTACAGCAACAAGGGGGCTACACCTTC.

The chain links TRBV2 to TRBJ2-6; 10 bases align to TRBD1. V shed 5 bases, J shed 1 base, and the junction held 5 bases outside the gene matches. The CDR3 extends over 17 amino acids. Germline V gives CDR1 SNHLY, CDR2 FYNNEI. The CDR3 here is CASSPTGGASGANVLTF. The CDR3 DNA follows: TGTGCCAGCAGTCCGACAGGGGGCGCGTCTGGGGCCAACGTCCTGACTTTC.

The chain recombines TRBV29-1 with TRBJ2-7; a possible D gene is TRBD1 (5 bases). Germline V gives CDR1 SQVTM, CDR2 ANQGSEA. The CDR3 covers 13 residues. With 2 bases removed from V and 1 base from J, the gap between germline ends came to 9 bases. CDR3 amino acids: CSVEKGPSYEQYF. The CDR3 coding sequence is TGCAGCGTTGAAAAGGGGCCATCCTACGAGCAGTACTTC.

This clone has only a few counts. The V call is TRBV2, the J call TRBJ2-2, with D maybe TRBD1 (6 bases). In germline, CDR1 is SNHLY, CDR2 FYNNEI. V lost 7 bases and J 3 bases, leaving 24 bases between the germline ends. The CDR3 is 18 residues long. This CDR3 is CASIPGTLSAMDTGELFF. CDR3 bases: TGTGCCAGCATACCCGGGACACTTTCTGCGATGGACACCGGGGAGCTGTTTTTT.

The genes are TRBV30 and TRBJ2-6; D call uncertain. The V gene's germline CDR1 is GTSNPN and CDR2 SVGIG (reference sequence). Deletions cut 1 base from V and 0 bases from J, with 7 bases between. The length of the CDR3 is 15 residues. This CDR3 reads CAWSGAGSGANVLTF. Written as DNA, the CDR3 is TGTGCCTGGAGTGGTGCAGGCTCTGGGGCCAACGTCCTGACTTTC. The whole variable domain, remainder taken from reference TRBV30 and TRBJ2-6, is SQTIHQWPATLVQPVGSPLSLECTVEGTSNPNLYWYRQAAGRGLQLLFYSVGIGQISSEVPQNLSASRPQDRQFILSSKKLLLSDSGFYLCAWSGAGSGANVLTFGAGSRLTVL.

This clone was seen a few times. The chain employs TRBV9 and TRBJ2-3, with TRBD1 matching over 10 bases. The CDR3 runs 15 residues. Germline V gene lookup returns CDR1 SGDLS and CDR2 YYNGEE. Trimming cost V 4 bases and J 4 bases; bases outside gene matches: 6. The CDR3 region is CASSPWDRGSDTQYF. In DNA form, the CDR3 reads TGTGCCAGCAGCCCTTGGGACAGGGGTTCAGATACGCAGTATTTT.